This record looks at one T cell receptor (beta chain) sequence and its context. Its matching antigen is unknown. Through a sample-barcoded 5' primer and a J-beta primer mix, a second PCR was run for about 6 to 11 cycles. Each cDNA molecule carried a tag from a template-switch adaptor that contained 12 random nucleotides. TCRdb recomputed calls from the 5' RACE reads with MiXCR, one row per CDR3 protein. There are hundreds of thousands of distinct CDR3 sequences in the sample; roughly 40% occur only once, and over 10% lies in the top ten. Peripheral blood samples of 9 to 10 milliliters were drawn from each donor. The data derive from a study of blood T cells in healthy people across ages. The CDR3 has 13 residues. The V gene lost 2 bases and the J gene lost 2 bases, with 5 bases spanning the gap. The germline V gene has CDR1 LGHNA and CDR2 YNFKEQ. Findings of the study overall: Naive CD4+ cells and diversity were both higher in long-lived donors than in aged donors. Age brought a roughly linear fall in TCR beta diversity measured per million T cells.

The chain uses TRBV4-2 and TRBJ2-3; the D is unclear. Sequencing used blood. The receptor was derived from a man in his late teens or twenties in good health. CDR3 sequence reads: CASSQSHTDTQYF. The DNA of the CDR3 is TGTGCCAGCAGCCAATCCCACACAGATACGCAGTATTTT.